This note documents a single TCR beta chain sequence. The entry originates in a study of blood T cell repertoires in COVID-19. The data were produced by immunoSEQ multiplex PCR, yet TCRdb's version contains in-frame clones alone and is incomplete. The repertoire includes over 90,000 clones, 70% to 90% of them detected once, and roughly 17% sits in the top ten. Germline V gives CDR1 MGHRA, CDR2 YSYEKL. Trimming shortened V by 4 bases and J by 7 bases, and 24 bases separated the two germline ends. This CDR3 is built from 17 residues. The source of this sequence is a human donor in a cohort sampled during active COVID-19. The sequencing input was peripheral blood. The V call is TRBV4-1, the J call TRBJ2-3; D perhaps matches TRBD2 (5 bases). The chain's CDR3 is CASSRLVTGSLTNTQYF. The CDR3 nucleotides read TGCGCCAGCAGCCGCCTGGTTACGGGATCTCTGACGAATACGCAGTATTTT.